The 10 T cell receptor beta chains below were found in one sample sequenced in a study of T cells after yellow fever vaccination. TCRdb independently ran MiXCR on the 5' RACE reads; one entry per CDR3 protein. The sample contains hundreds of thousands of distinct CDR3 sequences, roughly 8.4% of which appear only once. The sample was PBMCs, taken about 41 days after the first yellow fever vaccination. The receptors originated from a young man who received the YFV17D yellow fever vaccine.

J is TRBJ1-2 and V is TRBV9, with TRBD1 as a possible D gene (6 bases). V lost 3 bases to trimming and J lost 4 bases, with 7 bases between them. The CDR3 loop spans 12 amino acids. Germline assignment: CDR1 SGDLS and CDR2 YYNGEE. CDR3 in amino acids: CASSADSYGYTF. CDR3 nucleotides: TGTGCCAGCAGCGCGGACAGCTATGGCTACACCTTC.

This clonotype has more than one count but fewer than ten. The CDR3 coding sequence is TGTGCCAGCCAGACCTGGGAAGAGGCTGGGGCCAACGTCCTGACTTTC. Translation: CASQTWEEAGANVLTF. The chain employs TRBV7-8 and TRBJ2-6, with no clear D. CDR1 and CDR2 from the germline V gene are SGHVS and FQNEAQ. This CDR3 contains 16 residues. V shed 8 bases and J shed 2 bases, with 16 bases lying between them.

There are a few counts of this clonotype. V is TRBV11-2 and J is TRBJ2-5; 11 bases agree with TRBD2. V lost 1 base, J lost 3 bases, and 10 bases stayed unmatched. Germline CDR1 SGHAT, CDR2 FQNNGV. The length of the CDR3 is 18 residues. CDR3 sequence: CASSLGWPSGGFKETQYF. The CDR3 nucleotides read TGTGCCAGCAGCTTAGGGTGGCCTAGCGGGGGGTTCAAAGAGACCCAGTACTTC.

V and J are TRBV4-2 and TRBJ2-7, with 9 bases fitting TRBD1. V shed 0 bases and J 4 bases; nucleotides not matched to a gene: 1. Germline V gives CDR1 LGHNA, CDR2 YNFKEQ. This CDR3 has 14 residues. The CDR3 coding sequence is TGTGCCAGCAGCCAAGAGGACAGGGGTTACGAGCAGTACTTC. Translation gives CASSQEDRGYEQYF.

Only a few counts were recorded for this clonotype. The chain carries TRBV28 and TRBJ2-3, with 7 bases lining up with TRBD1. CDR3 size: 15 residues. In germline, CDR1 is MDHEN, CDR2 SYDVKM. J was trimmed by 6 bases and V by 4 bases; bases with no gene match: 10. The CDR3 sequence: CASSSPGGDLDTQYF. The CDR3 region has the DNA TGTGCCAGCAGTTCGCCAGGGGGTGACCTCGATACGCAGTATTTT.

This clonotype was picked up a small number of times. The V call is TRBV7-9, the J call TRBJ1-2; 9 nucleotides match TRBD1. CDR3 length: 13 residues. With V trimmed by 3 bases and J by 5 bases, 1 base remained unmatched. From germline, CDR1 is SEHNR and CDR2 FQNEAQ (reference sequence). CDR3 bases: TGTGCCAGCAGCTTTGGGACAGGGTATGGCTACACCTTC. This translates into CASSFGTGYGYTF.

This clonotype turned up a few times. J is TRBJ2-7 and V is TRBV21-1. TRBV21-1 is described as a pseudogene. The length of the CDR3 is 12 residues. CDR3 DNA sequence: TGTGCCAGCCCCAAGGCCTCCTACGAGCAGTACTTC. It yields the protein CASPKASYEQYF.

In its sample, this clonotype was seen a few times. The chain has TRBV18 and TRBJ2-7; possible D gene TRBD2, 6 bases. Trimming stripped 6 bases from V and 5 bases from J, with 20 bases between. CDR1 and CDR2 (germline): KGHSH, LQKENI. The CDR3 consists of 15 residues. In DNA form, the CDR3 reads TGTGCCAGCTCGCAACAAGTCCGGGCGGGGAACGAGCAGTACTTC. Translation gives CASSQQVRAGNEQYF.

The rearrangement joins TRBV5-1 to TRBJ2-7; D is perhaps TRBD1 (5 bases). Between the trimmed V and J ends, which lost 0 bases and 2 bases, there was a span of 9 bases. Germline CDR1 and CDR2: SGHRS and YFSETQ. The CDR3 spans 14 residues. CDR3 DNA: TGCGCCAGCAGCTTGGAAGCACAGGCCTACGAGCAGTACTTC. Translated: CASSLEAQAYEQYF. Looking up the rest from reference TRBV5-1 and TRBJ2-7 gives the full variable domain: KAGVTQTPRYLIKTRGQQVTLSCSPISGHRSVSWYQQTPGQGLQFLFEYFSETQRNKGNFPGRFSGRQFSNSRSEMNVSTLELGDSALYLCASSLEAQAYEQYFGPGTRLTVT.

There are a few counts of this clonotype. The V gene is TRBV4-2, the J gene TRBJ1-2, with 9 bases lining up with TRBD1. Trimming took 1 base from V and 6 from J; bases not matched to a gene: 3. Germline-derived CDR1 and CDR2 are LGHNA and YNFKEQ. CDR3 size: 14 residues. The CDR3 DNA reads TGTGCCAGCAGCCAAGGGACAGGGGAGGATGGCTACACCTTC. The encoded protein is CASSQGTGEDGYTF.